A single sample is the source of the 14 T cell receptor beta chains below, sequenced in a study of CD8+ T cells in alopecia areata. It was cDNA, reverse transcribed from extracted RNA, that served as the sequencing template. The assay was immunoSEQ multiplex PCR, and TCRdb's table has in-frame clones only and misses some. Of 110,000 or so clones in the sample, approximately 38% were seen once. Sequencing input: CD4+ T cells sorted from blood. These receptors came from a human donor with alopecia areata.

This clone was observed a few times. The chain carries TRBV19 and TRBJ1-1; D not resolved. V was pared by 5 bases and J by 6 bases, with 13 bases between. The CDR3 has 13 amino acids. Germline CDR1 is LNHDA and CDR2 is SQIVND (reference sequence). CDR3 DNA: TGTGCCAGTAGTCCTCCCTTTAGCCCTGAAGCTTTCTTT. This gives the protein CASSPPFSPEAFF.

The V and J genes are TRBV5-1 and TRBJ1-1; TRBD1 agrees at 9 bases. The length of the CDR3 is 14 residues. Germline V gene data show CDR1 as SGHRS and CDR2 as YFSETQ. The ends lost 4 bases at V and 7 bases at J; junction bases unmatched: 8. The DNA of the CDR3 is TGCGCCAGCAGCCGGACAGGGGCGGGGGGTGAAGCTTTCTTT. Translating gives CASSRTGAGGEAFF.

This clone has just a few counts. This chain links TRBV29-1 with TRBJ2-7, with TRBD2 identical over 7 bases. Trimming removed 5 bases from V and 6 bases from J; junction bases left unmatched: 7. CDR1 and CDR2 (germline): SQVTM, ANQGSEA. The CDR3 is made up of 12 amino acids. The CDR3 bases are TGCAGCGTTATTGGCAGGGAGGGCGAGCAGTACTTC. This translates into CSVIGREGEQYF.

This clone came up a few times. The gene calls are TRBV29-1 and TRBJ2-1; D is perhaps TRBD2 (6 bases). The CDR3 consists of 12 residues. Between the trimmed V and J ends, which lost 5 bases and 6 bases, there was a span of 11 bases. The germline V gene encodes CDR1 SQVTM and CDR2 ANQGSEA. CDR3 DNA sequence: TGCAGCGTTTGCCCCGGGGGCAATGAGCAGTTCTTC. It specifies CSVCPGGNEQFF.

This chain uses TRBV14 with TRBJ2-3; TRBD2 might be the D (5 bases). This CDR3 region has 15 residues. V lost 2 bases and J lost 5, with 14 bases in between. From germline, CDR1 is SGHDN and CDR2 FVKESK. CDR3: CASSQTVRRVDTQYF. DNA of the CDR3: TGTGCCAGCAGCCAAACAGTAAGGCGGGTAGATACGCAGTATTTT.

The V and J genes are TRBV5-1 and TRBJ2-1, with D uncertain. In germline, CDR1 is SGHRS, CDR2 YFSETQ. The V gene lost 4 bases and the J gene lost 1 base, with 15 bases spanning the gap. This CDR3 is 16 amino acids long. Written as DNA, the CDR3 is TGCGCCAGCAGCCGGAGTAGCCTCCTTTCCTACAATGAGCAGTTCTTC. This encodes CASSRSSLLSYNEQFF.

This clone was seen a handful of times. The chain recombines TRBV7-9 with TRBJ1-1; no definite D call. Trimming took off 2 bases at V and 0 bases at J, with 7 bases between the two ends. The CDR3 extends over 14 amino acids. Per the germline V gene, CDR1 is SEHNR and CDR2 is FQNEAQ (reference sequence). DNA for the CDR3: TGTGCCAGCAGCTTAAAGGGTTTGAACACTGAAGCTTTCTTT. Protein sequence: CASSLKGLNTEAFF.

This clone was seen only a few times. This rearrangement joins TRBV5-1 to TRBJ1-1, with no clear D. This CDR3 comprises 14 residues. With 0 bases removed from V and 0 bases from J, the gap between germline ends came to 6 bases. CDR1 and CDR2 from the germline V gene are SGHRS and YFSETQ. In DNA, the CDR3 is TGCGCCAGCAGCTTGGGGCTATTGAACACTGAAGCTTTCTTT. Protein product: CASSLGLLNTEAFF.

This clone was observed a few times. The CDR3, as DNA: TGTGCCAGCAGCTTAACGGGGATTAACACTGAAGCTTTCTTT. It is translated as CASSLTGINTEAFF. The chain combines TRBV7-2 with TRBJ1-1; unclear D gene. The V gene lost 2 bases and the J gene lost 2 bases, with 9 bases spanning the gap. CDR1 is SGHTA and CDR2 is FQGNSA in the germline V gene. This CDR3 comprises 14 residues.

This chain's CDR3 is CASSLDSLAGGAYEQYF. The CDR3 coding sequence is TGCGCCAGCAGCTTGGATTCTCTAGCGGGAGGAGCCTACGAGCAGTACTTC. J is TRBJ2-7 and V is TRBV5-1, with 11 bases aligning to TRBD2. Germline V CDR1 and CDR2: SGHRS, YFSETQ. The CDR3 has 17 amino acids. The ends lost 0 bases at V and 2 bases at J; junction bases unmatched: 7.

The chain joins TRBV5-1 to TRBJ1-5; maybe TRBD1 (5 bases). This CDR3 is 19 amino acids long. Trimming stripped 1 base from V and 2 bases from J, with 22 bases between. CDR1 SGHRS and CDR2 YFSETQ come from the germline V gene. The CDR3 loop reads CASSLCEGIVVGGNQPQHF. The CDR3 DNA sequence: TGCGCCAGCAGCTTGTGTGAGGGTATTGTGGTAGGGGGCAATCAGCCCCAGCATTTT.

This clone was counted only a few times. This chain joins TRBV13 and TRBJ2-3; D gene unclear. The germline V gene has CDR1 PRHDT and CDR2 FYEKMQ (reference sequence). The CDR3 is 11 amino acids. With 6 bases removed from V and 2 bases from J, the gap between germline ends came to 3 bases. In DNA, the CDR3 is TGTGCCAGCAGATTCACAGATACGCAGTATTTT. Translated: CASRFTDTQYF.

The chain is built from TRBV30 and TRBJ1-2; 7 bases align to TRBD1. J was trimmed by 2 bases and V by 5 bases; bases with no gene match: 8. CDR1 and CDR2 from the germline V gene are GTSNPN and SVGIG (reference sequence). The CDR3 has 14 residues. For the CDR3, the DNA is TGTGCCTGGGGAGGGACAGTCCTCAACTATGGCTACACCTTC. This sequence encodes CAWGGTVLNYGYTF.

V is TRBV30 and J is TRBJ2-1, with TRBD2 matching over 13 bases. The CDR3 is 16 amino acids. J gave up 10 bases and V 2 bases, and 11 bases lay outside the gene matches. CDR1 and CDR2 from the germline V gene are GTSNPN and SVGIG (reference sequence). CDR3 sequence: CAWSRTRTSGSWEQFF. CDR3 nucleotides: TGTGCCTGGAGTCGGACCCGGACTAGCGGGAGCTGGGAGCAGTTCTTC.